This T cell receptor (beta chain) was recovered during a study of T cell changes during pregnancy in multiple sclerosis. Profiling relied on immunoSEQ multiplex PCR, and the TCRdb table lists in-frame clones only, not all of them. The table has fewer than 110,000 clones, less than 95% seen once. The V gene end was trimmed by 1 base and the J gene end by 4 bases; junction bases not matched to a gene: 3. Germline CDR1 is SGHAT and CDR2 is FQDESV (reference sequence). The CDR3 sequence is 14 residues long. V is TRBV11-1 and J is TRBJ1-1; TRBD1 aligns across 7 bases. Sequencing used peripheral blood, obtained in the third trimester of pregnancy. The TCR was taken from a female donor in good health, enrolled as a control in a pregnancy study. The CDR3 DNA is TGTGCCAGCAGCTTAGAGGGGGCGCGCACTGAAGCTTTCTTT. Translated, it gives CASSLEGARTEAFF.